Following are 2 T cell receptor beta chains from one sample sequenced in a study of technical replicates of blood from several donors. The repertoire was sequenced with immunoSEQ multiplex PCR; TCRdb's copy has only in-frame clones and lacks some. The sample holds around 80,000 clones, about 98% seen once. Sequenced sample: T cells isolated from PBMCs. All receptors derive from a human donor in good health.

CDR3 in DNA: TGTGCCAGCAGTTACGGTACGGGGGGAGAGACCCAGTACTTC. Protein: CASSYGTGGETQYF. The rearrangement joins TRBV6-5 to TRBJ2-5, with TRBD2 identical over 7 bases. This CDR3 contains 14 residues. The ends lost 2 bases at V and 4 bases at J; junction bases unmatched: 4. Looked up from germline, CDR1 is MNHEY and CDR2 is SVGAGI.

The chain joins TRBV23-1 to TRBJ2-1; D may be TRBD1 (5 bases). TRBV23-1 is an ORF, with its function uncertain. V was shortened by 0 bases and J by 8 bases, with 11 bases between the two germline ends. CDR3 length equals 14 residues. The CDR3 nucleotides read TGCGCCAGCAGTCAATCGGGTAACAGGCATGAGCAGTTCTTC. Translated: CASSQSGNRHEQFF.